The next 30 T cell receptor beta chains were all read from a single sample in a study of blood T cells in healthy people across ages. The use of a sample-barcoded 5' primer and a J-beta primer mix characterized a second PCR of about 7 to 12 cycles. TCRdb re-called the 5' RACE reads through MiXCR, storing one row per CDR3 protein. The data hold 1.4 million or so distinct CDR3 sequences, with 35% to 45% observed a single time. The source material was blood. These receptor sequences come from a woman aged 18-29 years in good health.

For the CDR3, the DNA is TGTGCCAGCAGCTACCTAGGGGGGCTGTTCTCCTACGAGCAGTACTTC. Protein sequence: CASSYLGGLFSYEQYF. J is TRBJ2-7 and V is TRBV7-9; TRBD1 or TRBD2 may be the D gene (6 bases each). CDR1 and CDR2 (germline): SEHNR, FQNEAQ (reference sequence). This CDR3 has 16 amino acids. With 4 bases removed from V and 0 bases from J, the gap between germline ends came to 16 bases.

This clonotype came up a few times. The rearrangement joins TRBV7-2 to TRBJ2-5; D gene unclear. Trimming removed 2 bases from V and 2 bases from J, with 9 bases in between. Germline lookup yields CDR1 SGHTA and CDR2 FQGNSA. The CDR3 totals 14 residues. CDR3: CASSLMSRQETQYF. DNA for the CDR3: TGTGCCAGCAGCTTAATGAGTAGACAAGAGACCCAGTACTTC.

This clonotype was seen a few times. This chain links TRBV29-1 with TRBJ2-1; D is ambiguous. The better agreement between TRBJ2-7 and the DNA end casts doubt on the J call. The CDR3 sequence is 13 residues long. Germline V gene data show CDR1 as SQVTM and CDR2 as ANQGSEA. CDR3 sequence: CSVVSSSYNEQYF. CDR3 nucleotides: TGCAGCGTTGTTAGCAGTTCCTACAATGAGCAGTACTTC.

The rearrangement joins TRBV5-1 to TRBJ2-7; D is unclear. This CDR3 comprises 13 residues. Trimming shortened V by 0 bases and J by 6 bases, and 10 bases separated the two germline ends. Looked up from germline, CDR1 is SGHRS and CDR2 is YFSETQ. The CDR3 DNA reads as TGCGCCAGCAGCTTGGGCAGCAGCTGCGAGCAGTACTTC. Its protein product is CASSLGSSCEQYF.

V and J are TRBV6-1 and TRBJ2-1; no firm D call. The germline CDR1 and CDR2 sequences are MNHNS and SASEGT. V was trimmed by 2 bases and J by 10 bases, leaving 12 bases between them. The CDR3 sequence is 13 residues long. Here the CDR3 reads CASSENSVIEQFF. CDR3 nucleotides: TGTGCCAGCAGTGAAAATTCGGTTATAGAGCAGTTCTTC.

There are a few counts of this clonotype. The chain links TRBV27 to TRBJ2-5, with 9 bases matching TRBD1. The CDR3 loop spans 14 amino acids. The trim removed 5 bases at V and 11 bases at J, leaving 12 bases unmatched. CDR1 MNHEY and CDR2 SMNVEV come from the germline V gene (reference sequence). For the CDR3, the DNA is TGTGCCAGCAGTCCGGCCGGGACAGGGATTCAGCAGTACTTC. Translating it yields CASSPAGTGIQQYF.

The J gene is TRBJ2-7, the V gene TRBV6-6; 10 bases map to TRBD2. This CDR3 contains 16 residues. Germline lookup yields CDR1 MNHNY and CDR2 SVGAGI (reference sequence). The J segment lost 0 bases and the V segment lost 5 bases, leaving 7 bases of the junction unmatched. The CDR3 nucleotides are TGTGCCAGCAGTCACATACTAGCGGGGAGCTCCTACGAGCAGTACTTC. The encoded protein is CASSHILAGSSYEQYF.

The gene calls are TRBV2 and TRBJ2-2; possible D gene TRBD1, 5 bases. Germline V lookup: CDR1 SNHLY, CDR2 FYNNEI. V was clipped by 11 bases and J by 0 bases, with 10 bases between them. The CDR3 has 13 residues. CDR3 sequence reads: CAGQTANTGELFF. CDR3 sequence (DNA): TGTGCCGGCCAGACAGCGAACACCGGGGAGCTGTTTTTT. Together with reference TRBV2 and TRBJ2-2, the CDR3 gives the full variable domain: EPEVTQTPSHQVTQMGQEVILRCVPISNHLYFYWYRQILGQKVEFLVSFYNNEISEKSEIFDDQFSVERPDGSNFTLKIRSTKLEDSAMYFCAGQTANTGELFFGEGSRLTVL.

This chain uses TRBV11-1 with TRBJ2-7, with D possibly called TRBD1 or TRBD2 (5 bases each). The CDR3 is made up of 15 amino acids. CDR1 is SGHAT, CDR2 FQDESV, per germline (reference sequence). The V end lost 0 bases, the J end lost 2 bases, and 11 bases lay between the germline ends. The CDR3 DNA sequence: TGTGCCAGCAGCTTAGCGGCGAGGGGCCCCTACGAGCAGTACTTC. Its protein product is CASSLAARGPYEQYF.

The genes are TRBV4-1 and TRBJ2-7; 9 positions agree with TRBD1. Germline loops: CDR1 MGHRA, CDR2 YSYEKL. The CDR3 contains 17 residues. V lost 1 base to trimming and J lost 7 bases; unmatched junction nucleotides: 14. The CDR3 nucleotides read TGCGCCAGCAGCCAAGTGGGGACAGGGAATTATTTCTATGAGCAGTACTTC. Protein product: CASSQVGTGNYFYEQYF.

CDR3 bases: TGTGCCAGCAACACCGCCTGGGGGCAGGGGATCGGTGAAGCTTTCTTT. Protein: CASNTAWGQGIGEAFF. The chain combines TRBV28 with TRBJ1-1; maybe TRBD1 (6 bases). Germline CDR1 reads MDHEN; CDR2 reads SYDVKM. There are 16 residues in the CDR3. V shed 7 bases and J shed 7 bases, with 25 bases lying between them. The full variable domain, with the rest looked up from reference TRBV28 and TRBJ1-1, is DVKVTQSSRYLVKRTGEKVFLECVQDMDHENMFWYRQDPGLGLRLIYFSYDVKMKEKGDIPEGYSVSREKKERFSLILESASTNQTSMYLCASNTAWGQGIGEAFFGQGTRLTVV.

The chain uses TRBV6-6 and TRBJ2-3; 12 nucleotides line up with TRBD2. Germline CDR1 and CDR2: MNHNY and SVGAGI (reference sequence). Losses at the gene ends were 3 bases for V and 5 bases for J; bases not matched to a gene: 6. The CDR3 covers 16 residues. The chain's CDR3 is CASSYYLAGGQDTQYF. CDR3 nucleotides: TGTGCCAGCAGTTATTACCTAGCGGGGGGGCAAGATACGCAGTATTTT.

The chain links TRBV2 to TRBJ2-5; no definite D call. CDR3 length equals 14 residues. Germline CDR1 reads SNHLY; CDR2 reads FYNNEI. The V and J ends lost 6 bases and 2 bases respectively, with 13 bases between them. The CDR3 nucleotides read TGTGCCAGCAGGCGGTGGGCTACACAAGAGACCCAGTACTTC. Its translation is CASRRWATQETQYF.

The chain uses TRBV29-1 and TRBJ2-5, with 8 bases aligning to TRBD2. The CDR3 sequence is 14 residues long. Germline trimming cut 1 base from V and 4 bases from J; bases unmatched to any gene: 5. CDR1 SQVTM and CDR2 ANQGSEA come from the germline V gene. CDR3 residues: CSVEAGGMGETQYF. In DNA, the CDR3 is TGCAGCGTTGAAGCGGGAGGGATGGGAGAGACCCAGTACTTC. The variable domain in full, with the rest retrieved from reference TRBV29-1 and TRBJ2-5, is SAVISQKPSRDICQRGTSLTIQCQVDSQVTMMFWYRQQPGQSLTLIATANQGSEATYESGFVIDKFPISRPNLTFSTLTVSNMSPEDSSIYLCSVEAGGMGETQYFGPGTRLLVL.

The J gene is TRBJ2-1, the V gene TRBV11-2; TRBD1 matches 9 bases. Germline V gene sequence: CDR1 SGHAT, CDR2 FQNNGV. The V gene end was trimmed by 1 base and the J gene end by 0 bases; junction bases not matched to a gene: 7. This CDR3 is built from 18 residues. This CDR3 reads CASSLALGTGSSYNEQFF. The CDR3 DNA is TGTGCCAGCAGCTTAGCTCTGGGGACAGGGAGCTCCTACAATGAGCAGTTCTTC.

This clonotype was observed a handful of times. V gene TRBV29-1 combines with J gene TRBJ2-3; the match to TRBD2 covers 7 bases. Germline trimming cut 6 bases from V and 14 bases from J; bases unmatched to any gene: 11. The CDR3 length is 11 residues. The germline V gene encodes CDR1 SQVTM and CDR2 ANQGSEA. CDR3 loop: CSVQWGGRSYF. For the CDR3, the DNA is TGCAGCGTACAGTGGGGAGGGAGGTCGTATTTT.

As concerns this clonotype: A much larger clone lies one base from this, so it may be a read error. The CDR3 sequence: CASSRVSSETQYF. The CDR3 DNA follows: TGTGCCAGCAGCAGGGTCTCGTCAGAGACCCAGTACTTC. The chain employs TRBV12-3 or TRBV12-4 and TRBJ2-5, with D maybe TRBD1 (5 bases). The V end was cut by 6 bases, the J end by 4 bases, with 12 bases between. This CDR3 has 13 residues.

V gene TRBV15 combines with J gene TRBJ2-1; 7 bases agree with TRBD1. This CDR3 is built from 16 residues. V shed 1 base and J 8 bases; nucleotides not matched to a gene: 11. Germline CDR1 is LNHNV and CDR2 is YYDKDF (reference sequence). CDR3 bases: TGTGCCACCAGCAGAGCCACCGGGACAGATGGCGATGAGCAGTTCTTC. Translation: CATSRATGTDGDEQFF.

This chain joins TRBV20-1 and TRBJ2-5; D remains ambiguous. Germline CDR1 DFQATT, CDR2 SNEGSKA (reference sequence). The CDR3 consists of 10 residues. V dropped 6 bases and J dropped 11 bases, with 13 bases sitting between them. CDR3 DNA: TGCAGTGCCAAGGACGTTGAGCAGTACTTC. Its translation: CSAKDVEQYF.

CDR3 coding DNA: TGCGCCAGCAGTGGGGCCCAGGATACGCAGTATTTT. Encoded protein: CASSGAQDTQYF. The chain has TRBV10-2 and TRBJ2-3, with D uncertain. There are 12 residues in the CDR3. V was pared by 4 bases and J by 6 bases, with 8 bases between. Germline CDR1 is WSHSY and CDR2 is SAAADI.

This clonotype was counted at least ten times. This rearrangement joins TRBV29-1 to TRBJ2-3; tentative D call: TRBD2 (5 bases). CDR3 size: 14 residues. Trimming took 6 bases from V and 1 from J, leaving 14 bases between them. CDR1 SQVTM and CDR2 ANQGSEA come from the germline V gene. The CDR3 nucleotides read TGCAGCGTCCATGGAGCGGATCGCACAGATACGCAGTATTTT. Its translation: CSVHGADRTDTQYF.

The chain has TRBV7-2 and TRBJ2-3; no firm D call. This CDR3 has 15 residues. Trimming took 5 bases from V and 2 from J, leaving 14 bases between them. Germline V gives CDR1 SGHTA, CDR2 FQGNSA. This CDR3 is CASSPKIAVTDTQYF. CDR3 bases: TGTGCCAGCAGCCCCAAGATAGCAGTCACAGATACGCAGTATTTT.

The V call is TRBV7-9, the J call TRBJ1-2; D remains unclear. The CDR3 covers 12 residues. Trimming removed 6 bases at V and 10 bases at J, with 15 bases between. CDR1 is SEHNR and CDR2 is FQNEAQ in the germline V gene (reference sequence). The CDR3 loop reads CASRPGLGDYTF. Here the CDR3 DNA reads TGTGCCAGCAGACCGGGCCTTGGTGACTACACCTTC.

The rearrangement links TRBV20-1 to TRBJ2-1, with a possible D match to TRBD2 (6 bases). The CDR3 is made up of 18 amino acids. Deletions cut 1 base from V and 1 base from J, with 20 bases between. CDR1 is DFQATT and CDR2 is SNEGSKA in the germline V gene (reference sequence). In nucleotides, the CDR3 is TGCAGTGCTAGAGTAAAAAGGGTTCGGGAGTTATCCTACAATGAGCAGTTCTTC. The encoded protein is CSARVKRVRELSYNEQFF.

The gene calls are TRBV6-2 or TRBV6-3 and TRBJ1-1; unclear D gene. CDR1 and CDR2 from the germline V gene are MNHEY and SVGEGT. The CDR3 covers 14 residues. V gave up 2 bases and J gave up 2 bases, with 9 bases separating them. The CDR3 bases are TGTGCCAGCAGTTACGCCCTTCCCAACACTGAAGCTTTCTTT. This gives the protein CASSYALPNTEAFF.

The CDR3 is CSASGRGRPSDTEAFF. As DNA, the CDR3 is TGCAGTGCTAGTGGTCGTGGGAGGCCTTCGGACACTGAAGCTTTCTTT. The chain is built from TRBV20-1 and TRBJ1-1; D is unclear. The ends were cut back, 3 bases at V and 3 bases at J, with 20 bases in the middle. Germline V gene sequence: CDR1 DFQATT, CDR2 SNEGSKA (reference sequence). The CDR3 runs to 16 residues.

The CDR3 DNA is TGCGCCAGCAGCCAAGTCGGGTGGGGGACAGACTATGGCTACACCTTC. This codes for CASSQVGWGTDYGYTF. V is TRBV4-3 and J is TRBJ1-2; 7 bases are a match to TRBD1. With 1 base clipped from V and 3 bases from J, the junction kept 8 bases outside the gene matches. The germline V gene encodes CDR1 LGHNA and CDR2 YSLEER. This CDR3 region has 16 residues.

The chain links TRBV6-1 to TRBJ1-6, with 7 positions matching TRBD1. The V gene's germline CDR1 is MNHNS and CDR2 SASEGT. The V segment lost 3 bases and the J segment 4 bases; nucleotides outside the gene matches: 3. This CDR3 is built from 15 residues. The CDR3 DNA sequence: TGTGCCAGCAGTGACCGGGACAGTTATAATTCACCCCTCCACTTT. Protein sequence: CASSDRDSYNSPLHF.

This clonotype was detected a few times. This chain uses TRBV14 with TRBJ2-1, with a weak D call TRBD2 (6 bases). The V gene's germline CDR1 is SGHDN and CDR2 FVKESK. This CDR3 has 15 residues. V was cut by 4 bases and J by 6 bases, with 16 bases left in between. The CDR3 nucleotides are TGTGCCAGCAGCCGACTGATACGGGGGACCAATGAGCAGTTCTTC. Translation: CASSRLIRGTNEQFF.

V usage is TRBV3-1 and J usage is TRBJ1-1, with 7 bases that match TRBD1. Germline CDR1 is LGHDT and CDR2 is YNNKEL (reference sequence). This CDR3 has 13 residues. The V gene end was trimmed by 8 bases and the J gene end by 3 bases; junction bases not matched to a gene: 6. The CDR3 DNA is TGTGCCAGCCACGACAGGGAAGACACTGAAGCTTTCTTT. Its translation: CASHDREDTEAFF. Filled out from reference TRBV3-1 and TRBJ1-1, the complete variable domain reads DTAVSQTPKYLVTQMGNDKSIKCEQNLGHDTMYWYKQDSKKFLKIMFSYNNKELIINETVPNRFSPKSPDKAHLNLHINSLELGDSAVYFCASHDREDTEAFFGQGTRLTVV.